This T cell receptor (beta chain) was observed in a study of blood T cell repertoires in COVID-19. CDR3 length: 14 amino acids. The germline CDR1 and CDR2 sequences are SEHNR and FQNEAQ (reference sequence). The V gene lost 1 base and the J gene lost 2 bases, with 7 bases spanning the gap. Sequencing used immunoSEQ multiplex PCR; TCRdb keeps in-frame clones, though not all of them. The sample has some 350,000 clones; approximately 82% are singletons. The source of this sequence is a man aged 30 to 45 with active or convalescent COVID-19. The chain combines TRBV7-9 with TRBJ2-3; D gene unclear. What was sequenced was peripheral blood. The DNA of the CDR3 is TGTGCCAGCAGCTTAGTACTATCCACAGATACGCAGTATTTT. It specifies CASSLVLSTDTQYF.